This paragraph covers one T cell receptor beta chain sequence. Its antigen is unknown. This record belongs to a study of OX40 agonist ivuxolimab in advanced cancers. Study-wide context: Age averaged around 60 years (range about 20 to 80), and around 78% were male.

Produced via immunoSEQ multiplex PCR; TCRdb's table is partial and in-frame only. The table lists tens of thousands of clones, 87% of them singletons. CDR1 SGHVS and CDR2 FNYEAQ come from the germline V gene. This CDR3 has 16 residues. V lost 2 bases and J 7 bases, leaving 18 bases between the germline ends. Study outcomes and limitations: The study observed clonal expansion of CD4+ and CD8+ blood T cells by week 6 at 0.1 to 3.0 mg/kg.

Enrollment shut out patients with autoimmune disease history or systemic immunosuppression. The chain carries TRBV7-6 and TRBJ1-5; D is unclear. This receptor was taken from an adult with an advanced solid tumor such as melanoma, head and neck, liver or kidney cancer. Sample: CD4+ or CD8+ T cells sorted from blood, taken in a trial of the OX40 agonist ivuxolimab. The chain's CDR3 is CASSLFGSPLRQPQHF. DNA of the CDR3: TGTGCCAGCAGCTTATTCGGGAGCCCCCTCCGCCAGCCCCAGCATTTT.